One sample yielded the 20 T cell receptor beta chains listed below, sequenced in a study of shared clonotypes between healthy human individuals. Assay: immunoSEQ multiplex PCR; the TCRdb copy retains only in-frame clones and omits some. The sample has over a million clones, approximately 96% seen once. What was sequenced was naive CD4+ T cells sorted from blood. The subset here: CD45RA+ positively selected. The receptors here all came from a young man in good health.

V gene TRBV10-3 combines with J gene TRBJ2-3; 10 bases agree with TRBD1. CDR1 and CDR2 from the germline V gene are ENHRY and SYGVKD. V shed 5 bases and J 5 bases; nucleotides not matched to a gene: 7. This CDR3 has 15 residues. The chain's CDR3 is CAISPTGGEGDTQYF. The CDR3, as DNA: TGTGCCATCAGTCCGACAGGGGGCGAAGGAGATACGCAGTATTTT.

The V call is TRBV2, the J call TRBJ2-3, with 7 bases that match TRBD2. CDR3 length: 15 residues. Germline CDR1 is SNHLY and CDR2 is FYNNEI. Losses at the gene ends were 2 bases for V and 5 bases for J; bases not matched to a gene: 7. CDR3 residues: CASSEPKGLKDTQYF. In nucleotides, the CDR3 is TGTGCCAGCAGTGAACCTAAGGGACTAAAAGATACGCAGTATTTT.

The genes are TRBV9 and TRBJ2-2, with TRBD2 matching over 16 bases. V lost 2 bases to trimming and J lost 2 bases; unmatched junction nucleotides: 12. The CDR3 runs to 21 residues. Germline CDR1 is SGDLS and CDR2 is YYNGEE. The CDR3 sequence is CASSVQTGLAGGGLNTGELFF. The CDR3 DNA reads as TGTGCCAGCAGCGTCCAAACGGGACTAGCGGGAGGGGGACTTAACACCGGGGAGCTGTTTTTT.

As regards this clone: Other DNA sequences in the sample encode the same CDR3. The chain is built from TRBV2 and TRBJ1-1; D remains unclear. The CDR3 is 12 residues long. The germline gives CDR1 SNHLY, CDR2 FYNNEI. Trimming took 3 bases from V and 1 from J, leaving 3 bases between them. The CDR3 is CASSDRNTEAFF. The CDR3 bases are TGTGCCAGCAGTGATAGGAACACTGAAGCTTTCTTT.

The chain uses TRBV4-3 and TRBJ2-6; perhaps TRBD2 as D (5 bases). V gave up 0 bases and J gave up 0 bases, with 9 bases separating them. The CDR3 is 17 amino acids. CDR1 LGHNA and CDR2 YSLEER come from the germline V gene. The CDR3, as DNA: TGCGCCAGCAGCCAAGATTTCGGGAACTCTGGGGCCAACGTCCTGACTTTC. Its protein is CASSQDFGNSGANVLTF.

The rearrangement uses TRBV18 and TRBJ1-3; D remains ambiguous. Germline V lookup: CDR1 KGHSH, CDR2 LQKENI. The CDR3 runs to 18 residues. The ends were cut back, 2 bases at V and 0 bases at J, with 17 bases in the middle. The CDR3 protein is CASSPITVQALSGNTIYF. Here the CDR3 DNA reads TGTGCCAGCTCACCAATTACGGTGCAGGCCCTCTCTGGAAACACCATATATTTT. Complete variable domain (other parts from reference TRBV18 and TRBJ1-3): NAGVMQNPRHLVRRRGQEARLRCSPMKGHSHVYWYRQLPEEGLKFMVYLQKENIIDESGMPKERFSAEFPKEGPSILRIQQVVRGDSAAYFCASSPITVQALSGNTIYFGEGSWLTVV.

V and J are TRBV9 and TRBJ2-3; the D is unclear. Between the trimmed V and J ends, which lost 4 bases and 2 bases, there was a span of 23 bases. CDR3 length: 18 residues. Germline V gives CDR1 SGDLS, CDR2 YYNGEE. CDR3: CASSLALSQGPLTDTQYF. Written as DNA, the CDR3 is TGTGCCAGCAGCTTAGCCTTGTCCCAAGGTCCCCTCACAGATACGCAGTATTTT.

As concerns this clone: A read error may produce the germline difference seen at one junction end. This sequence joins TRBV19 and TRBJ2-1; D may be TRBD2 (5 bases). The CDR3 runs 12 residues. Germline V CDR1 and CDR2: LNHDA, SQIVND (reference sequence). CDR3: CASSDGYLALIF. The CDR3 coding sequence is TGTGCCAGTAGCGACGGTTACCTAGCTTTGATCTTC.

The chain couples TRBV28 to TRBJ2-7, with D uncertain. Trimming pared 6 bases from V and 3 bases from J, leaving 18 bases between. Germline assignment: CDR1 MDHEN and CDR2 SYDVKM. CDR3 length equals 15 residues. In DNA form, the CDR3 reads TGTGCCAGCAGCACCCCGGCTGGAGCGTTCTACGAGCAGTACTTC. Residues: CASSTPAGAFYEQYF.

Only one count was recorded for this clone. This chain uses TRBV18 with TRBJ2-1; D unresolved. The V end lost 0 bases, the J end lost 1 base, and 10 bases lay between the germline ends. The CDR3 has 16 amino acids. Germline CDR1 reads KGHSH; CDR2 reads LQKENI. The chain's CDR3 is CASSPPQALSYNEQFF. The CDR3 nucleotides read TGTGCCAGCTCACCACCCCAAGCGCTGTCCTACAATGAGCAGTTCTTC.

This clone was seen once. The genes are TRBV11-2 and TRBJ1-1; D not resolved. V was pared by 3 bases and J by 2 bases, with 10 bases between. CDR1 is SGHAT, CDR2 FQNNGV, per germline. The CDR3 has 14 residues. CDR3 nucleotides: TGTGCCAGCAGCTTCCAGGCCTTCAACACTGAAGCTTTCTTT. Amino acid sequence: CASSFQAFNTEAFF.

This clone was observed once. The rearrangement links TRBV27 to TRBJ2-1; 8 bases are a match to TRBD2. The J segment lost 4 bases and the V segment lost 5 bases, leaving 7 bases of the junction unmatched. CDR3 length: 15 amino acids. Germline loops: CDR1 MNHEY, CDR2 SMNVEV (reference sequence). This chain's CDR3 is CASSRTSQGYNEQFF. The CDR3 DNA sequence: TGTGCCAGCAGTAGGACTAGCCAGGGGTACAATGAGCAGTTCTTC.

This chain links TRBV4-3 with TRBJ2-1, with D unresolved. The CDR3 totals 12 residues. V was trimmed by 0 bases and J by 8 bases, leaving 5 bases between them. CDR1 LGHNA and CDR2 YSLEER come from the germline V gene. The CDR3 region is CASSQDWDEQFF. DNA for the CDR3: TGCGCCAGCAGCCAAGATTGGGATGAGCAGTTCTTC.

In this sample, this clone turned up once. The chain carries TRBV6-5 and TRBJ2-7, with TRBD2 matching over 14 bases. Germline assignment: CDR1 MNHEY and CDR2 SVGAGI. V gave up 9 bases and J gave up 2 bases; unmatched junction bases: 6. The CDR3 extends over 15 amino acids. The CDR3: CASGLAGGPTYEQYF. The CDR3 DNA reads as TGTGCCAGTGGACTAGCGGGAGGCCCGACCTACGAGCAGTACTTC.

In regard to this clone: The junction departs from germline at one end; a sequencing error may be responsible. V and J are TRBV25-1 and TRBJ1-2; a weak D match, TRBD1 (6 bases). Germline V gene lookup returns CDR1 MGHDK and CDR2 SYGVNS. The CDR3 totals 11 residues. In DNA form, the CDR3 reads TGTGCCAGCAGTGGGTGGACAGCTCTAAACTTC. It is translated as CASSGWTALNF.

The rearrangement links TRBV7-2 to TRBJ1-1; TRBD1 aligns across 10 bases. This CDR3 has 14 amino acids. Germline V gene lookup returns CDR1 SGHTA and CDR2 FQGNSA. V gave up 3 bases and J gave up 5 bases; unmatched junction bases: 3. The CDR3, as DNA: TGTGCCAGCAGCTTGGACAGGGGGTGGACTGAAGCTTTCTTT. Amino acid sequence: CASSLDRGWTEAFF. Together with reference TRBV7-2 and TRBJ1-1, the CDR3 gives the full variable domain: GAGVSQSPSNKVTEKGKDVELRCDPISGHTALYWYRQSLGQGLEFLIYFQGNSAPDKSGLPSDRFSAERTGGSVSTLTIQRTQQEDSAVYLCASSLDRGWTEAFFGQGTRLTVV.

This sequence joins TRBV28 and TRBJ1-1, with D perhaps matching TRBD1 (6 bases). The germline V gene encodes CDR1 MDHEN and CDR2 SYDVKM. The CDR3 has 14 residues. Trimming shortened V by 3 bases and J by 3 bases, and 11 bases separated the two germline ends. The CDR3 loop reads CASSFWGADTEAFF. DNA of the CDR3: TGTGCCAGCAGTTTTTGGGGGGCAGACACTGAAGCTTTCTTT.

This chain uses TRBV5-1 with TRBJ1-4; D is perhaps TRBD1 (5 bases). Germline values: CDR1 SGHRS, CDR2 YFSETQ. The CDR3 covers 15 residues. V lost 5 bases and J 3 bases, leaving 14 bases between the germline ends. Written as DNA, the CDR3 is TGCGCCAGCAGGAAATCCCCGGGACCTAATGAAAAACTGTTTTTT. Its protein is CASRKSPGPNEKLFF.

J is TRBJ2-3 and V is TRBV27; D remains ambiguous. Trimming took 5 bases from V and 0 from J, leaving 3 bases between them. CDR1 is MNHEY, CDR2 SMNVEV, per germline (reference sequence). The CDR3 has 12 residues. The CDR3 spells CASSDSTDTQYF. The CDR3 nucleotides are TGTGCCAGCAGTGACAGCACAGATACGCAGTATTTT.

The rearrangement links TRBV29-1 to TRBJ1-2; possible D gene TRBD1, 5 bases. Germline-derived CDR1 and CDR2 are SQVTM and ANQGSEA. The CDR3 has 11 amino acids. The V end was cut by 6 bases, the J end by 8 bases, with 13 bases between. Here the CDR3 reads CSVVGRDGYTF. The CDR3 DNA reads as TGCAGCGTCGTCGGGAGGGACGGCTACACCTTC.